This T cell receptor (beta chain) emerged from a study of cytomegalovirus exposure and HLA in healthy donors. Study-level information: Early on, a data release was issued that held roughly 84 million unique TCRs from HLA-typed donors.

This PCR relied on a set of 60 Vbeta primers and 13 Jbeta primers. Clones were read by immunoSEQ multiplex PCR, and TCRdb kept only the in-frame ones, dropping some. The table records about 100,000 clones, roughly three quarters of them present only once. Comment on this clone: Its antigen remains unidentified.

All the people who gave samples were healthy bone marrow donors. In germline, CDR1 is MNHEY, CDR2 SMNVEV (reference sequence). The V and J ends lost 6 bases and 6 bases, in that order; junction bases with no gene match: 7. This CDR3 is 15 amino acids long. Study results and limitations: In a later analysis, TCR beta V- and J-gene trimming was associated with a missense DCLRE1C variant.

The specimen sequenced was PBMCs. The TCR sequence derives from a woman aged 45-59 years in good health and CMV-seropositive. The chain is built from TRBV27 and TRBJ2-3; the match to TRBD2 covers 12 bases. In DNA form, the CDR3 reads TGTGCCAGCAGCCTAGTCCTAGCGGGGGGGGATACGCAGTATTTT. Encoded protein: CASSLVLAGGDTQYF.